This T cell receptor beta chain was identified during a study of identical twins. This clonotype was observed a handful of times. TCRdb used MiXCR to reprocess the 5' RACE reads, holding one entry per CDR3 protein. The sample yields 500,000 to 650,000 distinct CDR3 sequences, about a fifth seen once. CDR3 length: 14 amino acids. After removal of 0 bases from V and 7 bases from J, the junction contained 4 bases not matched to a gene. CDR1 is LGHNA and CDR2 is YNFKEQ in the germline V gene. A further study also used this sample, focusing on yellow fever vaccine responses in identical twins.

The chain links TRBV4-2 to TRBJ1-2, with 8 nucleotides matching TRBD1. Sequences were obtained from CD4+ T cells sorted from blood. The clonotype comes from a woman under 30 in good health. DNA for the CDR3: TGTGCCAGCAGCCAAGAAAGCACAGGGGGTGGCTACACCTTC. It yields the protein CASSQESTGGGYTF.